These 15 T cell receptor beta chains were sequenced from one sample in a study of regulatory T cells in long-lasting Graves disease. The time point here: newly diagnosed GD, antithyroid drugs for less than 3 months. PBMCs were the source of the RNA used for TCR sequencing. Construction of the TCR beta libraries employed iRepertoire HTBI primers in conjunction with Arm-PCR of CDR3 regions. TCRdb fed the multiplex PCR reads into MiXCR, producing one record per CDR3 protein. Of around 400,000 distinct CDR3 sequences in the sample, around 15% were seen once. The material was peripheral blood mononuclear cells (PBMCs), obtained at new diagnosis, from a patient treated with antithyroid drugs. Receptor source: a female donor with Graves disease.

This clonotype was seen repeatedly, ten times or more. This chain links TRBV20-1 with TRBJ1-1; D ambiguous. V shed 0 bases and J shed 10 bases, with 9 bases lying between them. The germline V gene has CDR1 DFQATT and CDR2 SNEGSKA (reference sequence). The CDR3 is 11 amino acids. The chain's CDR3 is CSARDEKGAFF. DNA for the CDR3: TGCAGTGCTAGAGATGAGAAGGGAGCTTTCTTT.

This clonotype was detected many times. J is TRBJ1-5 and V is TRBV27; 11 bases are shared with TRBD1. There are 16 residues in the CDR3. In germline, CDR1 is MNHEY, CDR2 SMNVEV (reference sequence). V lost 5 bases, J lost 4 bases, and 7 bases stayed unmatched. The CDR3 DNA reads TGTGCCAGCAGTGGCCGGGACAGGGGGACTAATCAGCCCCAGCATTTT. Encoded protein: CASSGRDRGTNQPQHF.

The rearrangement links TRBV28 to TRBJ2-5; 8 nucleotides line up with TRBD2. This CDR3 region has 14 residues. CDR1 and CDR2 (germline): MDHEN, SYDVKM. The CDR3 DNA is TGTGTAACCTCGGGGGGGGGGACTCAAGAGACCCAGTACTTC. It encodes CVTSGGGTQETQYF.

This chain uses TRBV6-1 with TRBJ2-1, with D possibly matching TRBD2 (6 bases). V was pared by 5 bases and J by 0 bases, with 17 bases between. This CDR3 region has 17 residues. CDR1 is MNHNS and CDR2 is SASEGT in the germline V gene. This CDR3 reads CASSPLADGSSYNEQFF. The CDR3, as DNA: TGTGCCAGCAGTCCCCTAGCAGACGGGAGCTCCTACAATGAGCAGTTCTTC.

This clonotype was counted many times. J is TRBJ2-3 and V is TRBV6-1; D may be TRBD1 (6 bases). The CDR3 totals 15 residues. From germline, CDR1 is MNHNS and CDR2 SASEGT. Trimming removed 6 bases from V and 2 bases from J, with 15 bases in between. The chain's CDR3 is CASSGGQKITDTQYF. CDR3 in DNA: TGTGCCAGCAGCGGAGGACAGAAGATCACAGATACGCAGTATTTT.

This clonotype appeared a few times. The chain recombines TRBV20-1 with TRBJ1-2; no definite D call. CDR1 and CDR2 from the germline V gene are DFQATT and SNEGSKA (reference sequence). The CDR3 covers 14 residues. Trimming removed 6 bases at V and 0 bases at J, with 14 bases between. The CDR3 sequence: CSAPPQSANYGYTF. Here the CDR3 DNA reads TGCAGTGCCCCCCCGCAGAGTGCTAACTATGGCTACACCTTC.

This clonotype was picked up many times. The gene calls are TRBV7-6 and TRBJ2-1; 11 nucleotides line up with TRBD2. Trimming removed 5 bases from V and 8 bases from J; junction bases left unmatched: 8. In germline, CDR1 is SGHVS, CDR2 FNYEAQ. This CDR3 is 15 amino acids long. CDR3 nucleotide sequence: TGTGCCAGCAGCCTAATCACTAGCGGGGGCTATGAGCAGTTCTTC. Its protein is CASSLITSGGYEQFF.

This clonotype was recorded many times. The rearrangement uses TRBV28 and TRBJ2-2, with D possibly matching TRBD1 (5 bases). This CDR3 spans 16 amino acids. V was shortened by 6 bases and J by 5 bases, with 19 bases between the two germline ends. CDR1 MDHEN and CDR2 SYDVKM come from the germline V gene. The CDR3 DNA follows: TGTGCCAGCAGCTCCTGGTTTCAGGGTGATACCGGGGAGCTGTTTTTT. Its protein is CASSSWFQGDTGELFF.

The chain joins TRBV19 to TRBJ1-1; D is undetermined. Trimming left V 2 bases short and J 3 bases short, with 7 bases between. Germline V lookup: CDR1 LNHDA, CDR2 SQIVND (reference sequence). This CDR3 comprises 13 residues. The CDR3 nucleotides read TGTGCCAGTAGTATACATGAGGACACTGAAGCTTTCTTT. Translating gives CASSIHEDTEAFF.

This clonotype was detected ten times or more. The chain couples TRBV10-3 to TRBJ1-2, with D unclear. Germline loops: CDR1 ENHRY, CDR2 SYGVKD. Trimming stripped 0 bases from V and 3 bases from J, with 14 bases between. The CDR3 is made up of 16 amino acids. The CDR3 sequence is CAISESLRAGDYGYTF. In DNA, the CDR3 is TGTGCCATCAGTGAGTCCCTCCGAGCCGGGGACTATGGCTACACCTTC.

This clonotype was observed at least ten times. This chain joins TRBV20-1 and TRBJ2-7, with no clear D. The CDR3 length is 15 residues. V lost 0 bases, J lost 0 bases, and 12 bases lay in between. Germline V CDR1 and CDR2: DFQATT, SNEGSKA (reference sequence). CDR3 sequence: CSARERAANSYEQYF. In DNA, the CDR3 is TGCAGTGCTAGAGAAAGGGCTGCCAACTCCTACGAGCAGTACTTC.

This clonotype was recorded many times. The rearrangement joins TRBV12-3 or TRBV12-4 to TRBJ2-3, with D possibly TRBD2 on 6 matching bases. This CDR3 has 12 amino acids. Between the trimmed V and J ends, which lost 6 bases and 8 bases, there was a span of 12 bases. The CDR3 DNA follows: TGTGCCAGCAGCCTAGCGACTACTACGCAGTATTTT. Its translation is CASSLATTTQYF.

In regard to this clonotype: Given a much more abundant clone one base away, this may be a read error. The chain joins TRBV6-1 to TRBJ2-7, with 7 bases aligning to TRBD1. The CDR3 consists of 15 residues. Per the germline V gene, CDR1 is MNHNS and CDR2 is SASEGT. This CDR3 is CTSTRGPGQSYEQYF. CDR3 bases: TGTACCAGCACCAGAGGGCCGGGACAGTCCTACGAGCAGTACTTC.

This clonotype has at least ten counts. The CDR3 sequence: CASSDARGISYNEQFF. CDR3 nucleotides: TGTGCCAGCAGTGATGCGCGGGGGATCTCCTACAATGAGCAGTTCTTC. The chain employs TRBV2 and TRBJ2-1, with 7 bases aligning to TRBD2. Germline V gene lookup returns CDR1 SNHLY and CDR2 FYNNEI. The CDR3 runs 16 residues. With V trimmed by 3 bases and J by 0 bases, 5 bases remained unmatched.

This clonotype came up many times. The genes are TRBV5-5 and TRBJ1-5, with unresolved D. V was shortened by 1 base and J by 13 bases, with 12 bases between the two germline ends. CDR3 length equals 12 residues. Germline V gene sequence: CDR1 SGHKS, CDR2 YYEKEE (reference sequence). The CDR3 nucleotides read TGTGCCAGCAGCTTGTTTGGGAACCAACAGCATTTT. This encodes CASSLFGNQQHF.